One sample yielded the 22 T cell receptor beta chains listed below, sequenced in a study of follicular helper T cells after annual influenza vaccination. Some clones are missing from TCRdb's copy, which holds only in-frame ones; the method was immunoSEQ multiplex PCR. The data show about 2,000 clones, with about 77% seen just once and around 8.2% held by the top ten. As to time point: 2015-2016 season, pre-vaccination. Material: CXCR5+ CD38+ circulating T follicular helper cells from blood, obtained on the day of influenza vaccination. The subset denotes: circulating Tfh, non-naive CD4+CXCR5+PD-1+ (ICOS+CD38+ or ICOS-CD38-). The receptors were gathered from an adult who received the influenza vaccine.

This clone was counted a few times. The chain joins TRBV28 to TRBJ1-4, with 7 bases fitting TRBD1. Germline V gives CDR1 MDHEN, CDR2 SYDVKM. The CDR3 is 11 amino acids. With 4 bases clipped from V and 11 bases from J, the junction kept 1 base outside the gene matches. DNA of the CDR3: TGTGCCAGCAGTTGGGACAGTAAACTGTTTTTT. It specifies CASSWDSKLFF.

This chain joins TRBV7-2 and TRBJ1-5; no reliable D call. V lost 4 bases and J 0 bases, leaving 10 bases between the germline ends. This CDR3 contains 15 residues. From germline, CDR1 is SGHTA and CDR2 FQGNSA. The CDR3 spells CASSWVGSSNQPQHF. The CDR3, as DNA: TGTGCCAGCAGCTGGGTGGGGAGTAGCAATCAGCCCCAGCATTTT.

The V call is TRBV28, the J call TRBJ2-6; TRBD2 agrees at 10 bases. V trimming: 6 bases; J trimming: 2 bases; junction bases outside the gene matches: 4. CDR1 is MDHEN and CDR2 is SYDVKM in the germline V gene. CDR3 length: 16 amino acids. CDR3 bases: TGTGCCAGCAGCACTAGCGGGACCCCTGGGGCCAACGTCCTGACTTTC. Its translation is CASSTSGTPGANVLTF.

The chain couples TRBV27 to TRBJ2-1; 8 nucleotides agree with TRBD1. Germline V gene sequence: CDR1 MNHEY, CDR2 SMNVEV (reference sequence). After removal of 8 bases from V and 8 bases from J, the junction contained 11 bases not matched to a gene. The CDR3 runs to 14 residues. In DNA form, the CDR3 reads TGTGCCAGCTCCCAGCGGGCAGGGGGCCATGAGCAGTTCTTC. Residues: CASSQRAGGHEQFF.

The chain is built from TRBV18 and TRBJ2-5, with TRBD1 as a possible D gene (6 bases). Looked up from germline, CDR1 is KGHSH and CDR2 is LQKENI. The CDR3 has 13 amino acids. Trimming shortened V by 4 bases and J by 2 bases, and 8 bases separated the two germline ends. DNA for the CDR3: TGTGCCAGCTCACGAGGACAGCAAGAGACCCAGTACTTC. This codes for CASSRGQQETQYF.

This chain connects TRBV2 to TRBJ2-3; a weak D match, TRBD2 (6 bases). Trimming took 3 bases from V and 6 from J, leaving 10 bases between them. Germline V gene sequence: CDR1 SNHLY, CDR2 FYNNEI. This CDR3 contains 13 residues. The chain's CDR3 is CASSDRAGDTQYF. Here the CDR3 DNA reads TGTGCCAGCAGTGACCGGGCGGGGGATACGCAGTATTTT.

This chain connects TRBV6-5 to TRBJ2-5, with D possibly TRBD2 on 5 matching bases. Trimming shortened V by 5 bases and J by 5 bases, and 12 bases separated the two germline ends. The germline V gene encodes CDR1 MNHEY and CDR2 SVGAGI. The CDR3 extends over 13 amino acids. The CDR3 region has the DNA TGTGCCAGCAGTGGATCCCAGCGGGAGACCCAGTACTTC. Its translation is CASSGSQRETQYF.

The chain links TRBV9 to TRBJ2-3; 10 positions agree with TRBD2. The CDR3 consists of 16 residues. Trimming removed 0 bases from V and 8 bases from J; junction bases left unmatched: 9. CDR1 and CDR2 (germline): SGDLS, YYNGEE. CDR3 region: CASSVGTSGFAPTQYF. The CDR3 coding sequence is TGTGCCAGCAGCGTAGGGACTAGCGGATTCGCACCTACGCAGTATTTT.

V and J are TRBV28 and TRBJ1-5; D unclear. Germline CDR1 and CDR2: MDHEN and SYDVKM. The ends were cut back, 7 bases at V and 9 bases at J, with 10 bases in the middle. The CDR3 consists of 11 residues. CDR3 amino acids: CASTVTGPQHF. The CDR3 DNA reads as TGTGCCAGCACAGTTACGGGGCCCCAGCATTTT. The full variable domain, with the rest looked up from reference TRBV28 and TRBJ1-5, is DVKVTQSSRYLVKRTGEKVFLECVQDMDHENMFWYRQDPGLGLRLIYFSYDVKMKEKGDIPEGYSVSREKKERFSLILESASTNQTSMYLCASTVTGPQHFGDGTRLSIL.

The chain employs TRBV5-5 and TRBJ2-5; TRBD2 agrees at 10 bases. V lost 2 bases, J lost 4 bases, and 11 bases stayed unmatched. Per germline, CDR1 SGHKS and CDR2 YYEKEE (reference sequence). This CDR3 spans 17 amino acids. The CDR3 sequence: CASSFGTSARGGETQYF. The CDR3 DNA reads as TGTGCCAGCAGCTTTGGGACTAGCGCTCGGGGGGGAGAGACCCAGTACTTC.

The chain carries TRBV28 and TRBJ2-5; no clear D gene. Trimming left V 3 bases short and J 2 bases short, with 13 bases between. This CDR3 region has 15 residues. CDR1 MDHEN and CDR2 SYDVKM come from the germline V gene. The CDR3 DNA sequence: TGTGCCAGCAGTTTTTTAGAATGGCAGCAAGAGACCCAGTACTTC. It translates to CASSFLEWQQETQYF.

In nucleotides, the CDR3 is TGTGCCATCTCCTCAGTGGGGAACACTGAAGCTTTCTTT. This codes for CAISSVGNTEAFF. The chain couples TRBV10-3 to TRBJ1-1; unclear D gene. The length of the CDR3 is 13 residues. V was shortened by 8 bases and J by 1 base, with 11 bases between the two germline ends. Germline-derived CDR1 and CDR2 are ENHRY and SYGVKD.

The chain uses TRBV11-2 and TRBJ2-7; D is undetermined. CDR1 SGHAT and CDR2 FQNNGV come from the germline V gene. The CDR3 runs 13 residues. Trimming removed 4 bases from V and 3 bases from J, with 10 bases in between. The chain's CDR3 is CASSSPDRYEQYF. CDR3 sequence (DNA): TGTGCCAGCAGCTCGCCCGACCGCTACGAGCAGTACTTC.

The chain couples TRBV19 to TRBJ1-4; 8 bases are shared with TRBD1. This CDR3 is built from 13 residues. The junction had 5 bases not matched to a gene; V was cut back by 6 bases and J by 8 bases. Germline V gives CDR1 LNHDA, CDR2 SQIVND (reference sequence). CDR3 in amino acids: CASRDRASEKLFF. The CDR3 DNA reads TGTGCCAGTAGGGACAGGGCCAGCGAAAAACTGTTTTTT.

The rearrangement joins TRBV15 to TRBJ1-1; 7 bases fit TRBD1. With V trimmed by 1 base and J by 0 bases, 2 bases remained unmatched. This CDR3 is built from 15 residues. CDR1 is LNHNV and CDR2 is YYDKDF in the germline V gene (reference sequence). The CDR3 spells CATSRGGGLNTEAFF. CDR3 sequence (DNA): TGTGCCACCAGCAGAGGAGGGGGCCTGAACACTGAAGCTTTCTTT.

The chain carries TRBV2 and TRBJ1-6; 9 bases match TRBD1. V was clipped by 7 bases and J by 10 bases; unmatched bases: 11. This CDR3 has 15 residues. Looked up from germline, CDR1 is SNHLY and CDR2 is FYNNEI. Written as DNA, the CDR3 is TGTGCCAGCAACCCCCAGGGACAGGGTGGCTCACCCCTCCACTTT. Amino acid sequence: CASNPQGQGGSPLHF. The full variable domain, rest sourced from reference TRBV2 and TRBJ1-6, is EPEVTQTPSHQVTQMGQEVILRCVPISNHLYFYWYRQILGQKVEFLVSFYNNEISEKSEIFDDQFSVERPDGSNFTLKIRSTKLEDSAMYFCASNPQGQGGSPLHFGNGTRLTVT.

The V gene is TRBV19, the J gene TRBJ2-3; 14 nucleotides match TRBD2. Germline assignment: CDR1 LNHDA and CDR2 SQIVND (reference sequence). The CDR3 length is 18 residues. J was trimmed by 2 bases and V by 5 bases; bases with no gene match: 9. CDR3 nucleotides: TGTGCCAGTAGTGGGGGACTAGCGGGAGTCCCTAACACAGATACGCAGTATTTT. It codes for CASSGGLAGVPNTDTQYF.

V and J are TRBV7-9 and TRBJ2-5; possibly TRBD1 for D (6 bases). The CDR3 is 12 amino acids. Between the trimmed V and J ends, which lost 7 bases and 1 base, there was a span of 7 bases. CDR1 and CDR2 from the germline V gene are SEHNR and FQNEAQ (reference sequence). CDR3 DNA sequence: TGTGCCAGCAACAGGGCCCAAGAGACCCAGTACTTC. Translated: CASNRAQETQYF.

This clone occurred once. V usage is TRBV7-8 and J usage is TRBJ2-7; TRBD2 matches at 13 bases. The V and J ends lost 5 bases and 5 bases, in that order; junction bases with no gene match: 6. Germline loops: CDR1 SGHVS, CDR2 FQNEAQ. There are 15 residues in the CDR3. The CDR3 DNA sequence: TGTGCCAGCAGCCGGACTAGCGGGAGTATGCACGAGCAGTACTTC. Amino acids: CASSRTSGSMHEQYF.

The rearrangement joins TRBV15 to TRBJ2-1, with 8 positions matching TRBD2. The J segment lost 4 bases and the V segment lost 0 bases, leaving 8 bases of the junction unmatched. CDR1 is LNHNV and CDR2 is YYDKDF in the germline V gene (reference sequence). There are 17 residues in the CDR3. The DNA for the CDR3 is TGTGCCACCAGCAGAGATAATCAGCGGGGGAGATACAATGAGCAGTTCTTC. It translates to CATSRDNQRGRYNEQFF.

The CDR3 protein is CASSSMSYNEQFF. DNA for the CDR3: TGTGCCAGCAGCTCTATGTCTTATAATGAGCAGTTCTTC. The gene calls are TRBV7-2 and TRBJ2-1; the D is unclear. Germline values: CDR1 SGHTA, CDR2 FQGNSA. The V end lost 4 bases, the J end lost 7 bases, and 11 bases lay between the germline ends. CDR3 size: 13 residues.

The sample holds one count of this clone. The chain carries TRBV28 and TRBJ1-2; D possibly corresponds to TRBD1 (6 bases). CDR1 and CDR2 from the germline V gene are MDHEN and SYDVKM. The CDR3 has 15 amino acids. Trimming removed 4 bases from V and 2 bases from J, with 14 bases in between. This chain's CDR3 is CASSSQGQANYGYTF. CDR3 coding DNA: TGTGCCAGCAGTTCCCAGGGGCAGGCCAACTATGGCTACACCTTC.